This T cell receptor (beta chain) was sequenced in a study of ipilimumab plus nivolumab after autologous stem cell transplantation. Study-level background: Median doses per patient: roughly five ipilimumab, about eight nivolumab. The DLBCL group included primary refractory and relapsed cases.

The table came from immunoSEQ multiplex PCR; TCRdb's copy has only in-frame clones and leaves some out. The data contain fewer than 15,000 clones, 60% to 75% of them singletons. CDR1 and CDR2 (germline): LGHNT, FRNRAP. The V and J ends lost 7 bases and 0 bases, in that order; junction bases with no gene match: 6. CDR3 length: 15 residues. Ipilimumab, 1 mg/kg, started 14 to 28 days after autologous transplant. The receptor comes from a male donor with diffuse large B-cell lymphoma. This sample comprised PBMCs, obtained in a trial of ipilimumab plus nivolumab as post-transplant consolidation. This chain uses TRBV12-5 with TRBJ2-3; TRBD2 matches at 8 bases. Here the CDR3 DNA reads TGTGCTAGTGCCCGGGGGGGACATAGCACAGATACGCAGTATTTT. Protein product: CASARGGHSTDTQYF.